This T cell receptor (beta chain) was observed in a study of CD8 T cells in ankylosing spondylitis. TCRdb redid the calling of the 5' RACE reads with MiXCR, one entry per CDR3 protein. Of approximately 540,000 distinct CDR3 sequences in the sample, roughly 12% are singletons; the top ten hold approximately 7%. Looked up from germline, CDR1 is SEHNR and CDR2 is FQNEAQ (reference sequence). Trimming took off 4 bases at V and 8 bases at J, with 17 bases between the two ends. The CDR3 totals 14 residues. This clonotype was observed a few times. Its antigen is not known. Study results and limitations: Characteristic of ankylosing spondylitis blood, it appeared, was a TCR beta motif comprising eight highly homologous variants.

Sequencing input: blood, either unsorted or a sorted T cell fraction (not recorded which). The rearrangement links TRBV7-9 to TRBJ1-2; D not certain. The receptor was derived from a male donor with ankylosing spondylitis. The CDR3: CASSSDHGFEGYTF. CDR3 coding DNA: TGTGCCAGCAGCTCGGATCACGGTTTTGAGGGCTACACCTTC.